This T cell receptor beta chain is drawn from a study of spatial heterogeneity in lung cancer. This clonotype was detected ten times or more. Germline CDR1 reads ENHRY; CDR2 reads SYGVKD. The CDR3 runs to 14 residues. Unmatched junction bases numbered 3, after V lost 6 bases and J lost 0 bases. Every molecule of TCR cDNA had its own unique molecular identifier. Each CDR3 protein is one row after TCRdb ran MiXCR on the 5' RACE reads. The sample holds 3,600 or so distinct CDR3 sequences; 7% are singletons and the top ten take over 15%. Time point denoted: sample taken at primary tumor resection. Researchers sequenced whole RNA taken from tumor, nontumor lung or frozen PBMC without sorting. Patients with untreated early-stage non-small cell lung cancer, numbering around 71, were the donors.

The sequences come from normal lung tissue next to the tumor, collected at surgery. The clonotype originates from a male donor with early-stage non-small cell lung cancer. The rearrangement uses TRBV10-3 and TRBJ2-5; TRBD1 matches at 8 bases. The CDR3 nucleotides read TGTGCCATCAGGGACAGGGCTAACCAAGAGACCCAGTACTTC. It yields the protein CAIRDRANQETQYF.